This TCR beta chain was documented in a study of cytomegalovirus exposure and HLA in healthy donors. Study results and caveats: In a later analysis, V- and J-gene trimming of beta chains associated with a DCLRE1C missense variant, replicated independently.

Regarding this clone: Its antigen remains unknown.

Despite likely unrecorded immune exposures, the donors were nominally healthy at the time of sampling. There are 15 residues in the CDR3. Trimming pared 0 bases from V and 1 base from J, leaving 9 bases between. In germline, CDR1 is MGHRA, CDR2 YSYEKL. The study ran its PCR with 60 Vbeta and 13 Jbeta primers. In the original workflow: Approximately 11 million of the approximately 80 million unique TCR beta chains counted in a later analysis were shared. The assay was immunoSEQ multiplex PCR, and TCRdb's table has in-frame clones only and misses some. That table supplies the V and J calls and clone size; D and trimming were determined from the DNA. The table lists about 200,000 clones, roughly 90% of them singletons, with 0.25% to 0.4% in the top ten.

This chain joins TRBV4-1 and TRBJ1-1; D not certain. The sequenced sample consisted of PBMCs. The clonotype comes from a woman younger than 45 in good health and CMV-seronegative. The DNA of the CDR3 is TGCGCCAGCAGCCAAGAAGGTTCGGGGAACACTGAAGCTTTCTTT. Its protein product is CASSQEGSGNTEAFF.